What follows describes a single T cell receptor (beta chain). The CDR3 extends over 15 amino acids. After removal of 2 bases from V and 9 bases from J, the junction contained 6 bases not matched to a gene. CDR1 LGHNA and CDR2 YSLEER come from the germline V gene. TCRdb's copy holds only in-frame clones and misses some; the assay was immunoSEQ multiplex PCR. The sample consists of roughly 100,000 clones, around 92% of them appearing once. The data belong to a study of T cell changes during pregnancy in multiple sclerosis. The sequences come from peripheral blood, collected after pregnancy. The origin of this receptor is a female donor in good health, enrolled as a control in a pregnancy study. The rearrangement links TRBV4-3 to TRBJ2-1; TRBD2 aligns across 11 bases. CDR3: CASSQLAGGRGEQFF. CDR3 in DNA: TGCGCCAGCAGCCAACTAGCGGGGGGCCGGGGTGAGCAGTTCTTC.